These T cell receptor beta chains were read from a single sample in a study of lymphopenia after photon versus proton radiotherapy. The data were produced by immunoSEQ multiplex PCR, yet TCRdb's version contains in-frame clones alone and is incomplete. The table includes roughly 25,000 clones, under 95% detected once. The starting material was peripheral blood, obtained from a patient treated with photon-based radiotherapy. The receptors here all came from a woman aged 45 to 65 with cholangiocarcinoma. The conserved cysteine and the conserved F or W are not part of the CDR3 here.

v_gene	j_gene	CDR3aa
TRBV7-9	TRBJ1-2	ASSLKFGTGNYGYT
TRBV11-2	TRBJ1-2	ASSFEQTVYGYT
TRBV7-8	TRBJ1-2	ASSLGAGGALNGYT
TRBV6-4	TRBJ1-2	ASSVGTGYGGYT
TRBV9	TRBJ1-1	ASSVAGTGVVDTEAF
TRBV10-3	TRBJ1-2	AITDQGGYT
TRBV7-2	TRBJ2-7	ASSLGRTYEQY
TRBV19	TRBJ1-2	ASSRVSRGYGYT
TRBV7-9	TRBJ1-1	ASRPPGTANTEAF
TRBV4-1	TRBJ1-4	ASSQGQGLEKLF
TRBV25-1	TRBJ1-1	ASSQSRQGRRGAF
TRBV19	TRBJ1-2	ASSRTGEGYT
TRBV6-6	TRBJ2-1	ASRTDRSYNEQF
TRBV18	TRBJ1-4	ASSRGGTNEKLF
TRBV13	TRBJ2-2	ASSLAGLAGVANTGELF
TRBV4-1	TRBJ2-5	ASSQVTSGEETQY
TRBV19	TRBJ1-1	ASSILAVNTEAF
TRBV29-1	TRBJ2-1	SVVTGGRNEQF
TRBV7-9	TRBJ2-5	ASSLAGGQQTQY
TRBV5-6	TRBJ2-2	ASSFVNIDTGELF
TRBV7-2	TRBJ1-5	ASSPDSNQPQH
TRBV10-3	TRBJ1-3	AISPTGEGVNTIY
TRBV4-3	TRBJ2-5	ASSQLTGETQY
TRBV7-2	TRBJ1-2	ASSLEGVSGPRGYT
TRBV11-2	TRBJ1-1	ASSLAWAGLAEAF
TRBV4-3	TRBJ1-4	ASSQVWDFNEKLF
TRBV19	TRBJ2-7	ASSPGQPGGEQY
TRBV4-3	TRBJ1-4	ASSQGTGTNEKLF
TRBV7-8	TRBJ1-3	ASSPRRTRSGNTIY
TRBV4-1	TRBJ2-3	ASSLGPGLAGARGTDTQY
TRBV30	TRBJ2-7	AWSVQVTEQY
TRBV7-2	TRBJ1-1	ASSLQGNTEAF
TRBV7-2	TRBJ1-1	ASSSVWGARTEAF
TRBV27	TRBJ1-1	ASQIRGLNTEAF
TRBV6-5	TRBJ1-1	ASKISLMNTEAF
TRBV7-2	TRBJ2-3	ASSFSGGLQY
TRBV7-8	TRBJ2-7	ASSLPGQGYEQY
TRBV4-3	TRBJ1-2	ASSHTRRGVYGYT
TRBV18	TRBJ1-5	ASTRGGGDQPQH
TRBV28	TRBJ1-3	ASSSTGNSGNTIY
TRBV11-2	TRBJ1-4	ASSPPSPNEKLF
TRBV5-1	TRBJ2-3	ASRGEGLGGTDTQY
TRBV5-4	TRBJ1-2	ASSNPGQPRIT
TRBV5-1	TRBJ1-4	ASRGRDSINEKLF